This TCR beta chain was found in a study of T cells in tuberculosis. Findings and caveats of the study: Active tuberculosis alpha repertoires lay closer to GMM-specific TCRs than controls'.

Losses at the gene ends were 2 bases for V and 9 bases for J; bases not matched to a gene: 4. Germline V CDR1 and CDR2: SGHTA, FQGNSA. This CDR3 spans 13 amino acids. This table comes from immunoSEQ multiplex PCR, and its TCRdb copy is limited to in-frame clones, with some not included. The table lists 35,000 to 40,000 clones, around 93% of them singletons. Points on this clone: Its antigen is as yet unknown.

The chain carries TRBV7-2 and TRBJ2-1; TRBD2 matches at 7 bases. This receptor was taken from a donor between 10 and 35 years old with latent tuberculosis or without tuberculosis infection. Some clones in this sample may be carry-over from other donors' samples. The sequenced material came from PBMCs. CDR3 coding DNA: TGTGCCAGCAGCTTACTTTCGGGAGGTGAGCAGTTCTTC. Residues: CASSLLSGGEQFF.